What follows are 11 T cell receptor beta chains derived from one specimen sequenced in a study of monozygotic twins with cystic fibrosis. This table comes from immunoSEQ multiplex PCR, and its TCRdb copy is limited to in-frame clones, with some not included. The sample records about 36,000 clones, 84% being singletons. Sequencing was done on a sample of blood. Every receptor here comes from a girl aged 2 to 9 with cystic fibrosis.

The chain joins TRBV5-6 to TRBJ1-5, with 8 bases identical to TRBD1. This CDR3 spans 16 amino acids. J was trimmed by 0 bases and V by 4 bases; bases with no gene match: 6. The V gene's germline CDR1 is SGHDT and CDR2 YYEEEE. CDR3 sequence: CASSRQGIFSNQPQHF. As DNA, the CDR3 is TGTGCCAGCAGCCGACAGGGGATATTTAGCAATCAGCCCCAGCATTTT.

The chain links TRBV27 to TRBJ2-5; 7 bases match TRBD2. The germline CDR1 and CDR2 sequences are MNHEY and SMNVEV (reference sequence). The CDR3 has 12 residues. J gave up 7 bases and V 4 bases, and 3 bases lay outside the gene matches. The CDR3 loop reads CASSSSGGTQYF. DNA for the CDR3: TGTGCCAGCAGTTCCTCGGGGGGGACCCAGTACTTC.

The CDR3 sequence is CASSFPTYYEQYF. CDR3 DNA sequence: TGTGCCAGCAGCTTCCCAACTTACTACGAGCAGTACTTC. J is TRBJ2-7 and V is TRBV13; D is ambiguous. Trimming took 3 bases from V and 3 from J, leaving 9 bases between them. CDR1 is PRHDT and CDR2 is FYEKMQ in the germline V gene (reference sequence). The CDR3 is made up of 13 amino acids.

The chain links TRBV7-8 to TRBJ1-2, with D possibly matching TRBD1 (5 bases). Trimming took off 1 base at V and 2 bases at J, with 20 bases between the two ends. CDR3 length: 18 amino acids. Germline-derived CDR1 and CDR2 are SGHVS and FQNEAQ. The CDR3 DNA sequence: TGTGCCAGCAGCTTAGACTCGAGGACACCTCCTAAGAACTATGGCTACACCTTC. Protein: CASSLDSRTPPKNYGYTF.

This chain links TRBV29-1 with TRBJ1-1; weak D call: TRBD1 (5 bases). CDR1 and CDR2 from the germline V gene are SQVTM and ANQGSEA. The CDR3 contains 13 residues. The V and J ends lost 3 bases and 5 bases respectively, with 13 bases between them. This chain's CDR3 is CSVDQGLRTEAFF. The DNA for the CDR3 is TGCAGCGTTGATCAGGGTTTGAGGACTGAAGCTTTCTTT.

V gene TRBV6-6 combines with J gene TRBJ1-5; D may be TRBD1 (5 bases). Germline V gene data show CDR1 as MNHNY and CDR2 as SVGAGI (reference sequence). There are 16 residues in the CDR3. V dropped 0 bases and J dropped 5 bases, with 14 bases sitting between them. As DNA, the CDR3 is TGTGCCAGCAGTTACTCGACCAGGGTGACTCATCAGCCCCAGCATTTT. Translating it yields CASSYSTRVTHQPQHF.

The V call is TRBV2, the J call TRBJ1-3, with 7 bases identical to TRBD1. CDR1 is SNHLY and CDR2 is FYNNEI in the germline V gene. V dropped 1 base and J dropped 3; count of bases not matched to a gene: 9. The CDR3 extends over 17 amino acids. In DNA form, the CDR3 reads TGTGCCAGCAGTGAAGAGTCCAAGGGACAGCGTGGAAACACCATATATTTT. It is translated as CASSEESKGQRGNTIYF.

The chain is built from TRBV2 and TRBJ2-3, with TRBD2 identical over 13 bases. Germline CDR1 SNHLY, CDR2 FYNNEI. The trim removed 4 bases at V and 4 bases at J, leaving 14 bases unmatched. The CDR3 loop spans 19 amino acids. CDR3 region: CASSGPGLAGVILSDTQYF. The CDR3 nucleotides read TGTGCCAGCAGTGGTCCAGGACTAGCGGGGGTGATTCTTTCAGATACGCAGTATTTT.

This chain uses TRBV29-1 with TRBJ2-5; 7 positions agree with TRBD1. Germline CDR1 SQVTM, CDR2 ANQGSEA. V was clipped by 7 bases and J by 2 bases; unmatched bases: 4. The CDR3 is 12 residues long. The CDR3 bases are TGCAGCGCGGGACAGCCTCAAGAGACCCAGTACTTC. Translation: CSAGQPQETQYF. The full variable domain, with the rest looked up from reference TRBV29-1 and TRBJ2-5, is SAVISQKPSRDICQRGTSLTIQCQVDSQVTMMFWYRQQPGQSLTLIATANQGSEATYESGFVIDKFPISRPNLTFSTLTVSNMSPEDSSIYLCSAGQPQETQYFGPGTRLLVL.

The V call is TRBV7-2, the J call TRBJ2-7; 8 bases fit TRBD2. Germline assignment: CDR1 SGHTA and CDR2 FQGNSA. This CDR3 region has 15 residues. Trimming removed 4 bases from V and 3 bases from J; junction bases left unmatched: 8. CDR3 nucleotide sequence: TGTGCCAGCAGCTCCGGGAGGGGGGGCATCTACGAGCAGTACTTC. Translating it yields CASSSGRGGIYEQYF.

The CDR3 DNA reads as TGTGCCTGCGGGTCGAATGGCAATCAGCCCCAGCATTTT. Amino acid sequence: CACGSNGNQPQHF. The chain carries TRBV30 and TRBJ1-5, with D unclear. The V and J ends lost 6 bases and 2 bases respectively, with 11 bases between them. The CDR3 consists of 13 residues. Germline V gene lookup returns CDR1 GTSNPN and CDR2 SVGIG (reference sequence).